By proportion, the clone carrying this T cell receptor (beta chain) is medium-sized. The entry originates in a study of low-dose radiotherapy and immunotherapy resistance in tumors. TRAV- and TRBV-specific primers primed first-strand cDNA, covering alpha and beta chains. It was with a constant-region primer and a V-primer adapter that TCRs were amplified over roughly 18 PCR cycles. In vitro transcription amplified isolated mRNA. Via MiXCR, TCRdb re-called the reads, giving one row per CDR3 protein. This repertoire shows about 30,000 distinct CDR3 sequences, about 53% found once; its top ten account for 5.7%. The time point denotes: after trial treatment. As to treatment: LDRT plus nivolumab, ipilimumab, low-dose cyclophosphamide and aspirin (RACIN trial). J gave up 6 bases and V 0 bases, and 11 bases lay outside the gene matches. Germline loops: CDR1 MNHEY, CDR2 SVGEGT. This CDR3 is 19 amino acids long.

The chain employs TRBV6-2 or TRBV6-3 and TRBJ2-4, with TRBD2 matching 13 bases. The sequence was obtained from a male donor with gallbladder cancer. The input for sequencing was PBMCs, taken after low-dose radiotherapy plus immunotherapy. CDR3 DNA sequence: TGTGCCAGCAGTTACTCGACTAGCGGGGGGCTGGGGGGAGGAAACATTCAGTACTTC. Encoded protein: CASSYSTSGGLGGGNIQYF.